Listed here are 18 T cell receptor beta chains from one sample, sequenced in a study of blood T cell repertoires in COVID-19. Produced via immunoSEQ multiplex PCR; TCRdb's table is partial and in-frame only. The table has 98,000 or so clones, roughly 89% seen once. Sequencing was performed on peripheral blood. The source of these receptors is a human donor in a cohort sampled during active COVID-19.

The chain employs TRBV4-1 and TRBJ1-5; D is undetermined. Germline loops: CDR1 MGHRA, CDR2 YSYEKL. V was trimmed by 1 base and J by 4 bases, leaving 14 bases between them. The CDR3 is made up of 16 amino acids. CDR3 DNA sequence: TGCGCCAGCAGCCAAGCCAGCGGGGTAAGGAATCAGCCCCAGCATTTT. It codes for CASSQASGVRNQPQHF.

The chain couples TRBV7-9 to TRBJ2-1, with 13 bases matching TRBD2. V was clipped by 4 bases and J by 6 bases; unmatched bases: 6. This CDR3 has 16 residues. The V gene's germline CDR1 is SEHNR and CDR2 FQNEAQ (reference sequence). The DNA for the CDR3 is TGTGCCAGCAGCTCCATGGGGACTAGCGGGACCAATGAGCAGTTCTTC. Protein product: CASSSMGTSGTNEQFF.

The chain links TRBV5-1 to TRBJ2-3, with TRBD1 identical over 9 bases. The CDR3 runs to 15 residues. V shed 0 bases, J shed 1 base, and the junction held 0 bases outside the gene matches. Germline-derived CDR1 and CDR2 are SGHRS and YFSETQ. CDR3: CASSLGTGGTDTQYF. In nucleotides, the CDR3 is TGCGCCAGCAGCTTGGGGACAGGGGGCACAGATACGCAGTATTTT.

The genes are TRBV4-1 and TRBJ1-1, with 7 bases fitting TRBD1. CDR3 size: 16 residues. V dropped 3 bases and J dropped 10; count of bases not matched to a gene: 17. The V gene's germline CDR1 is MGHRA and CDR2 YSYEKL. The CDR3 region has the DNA TGCGCCAGCAGCCATCCGACAGGGCCCATAGAAATCGGAGCTTTCTTT. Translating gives CASSHPTGPIEIGAFF.

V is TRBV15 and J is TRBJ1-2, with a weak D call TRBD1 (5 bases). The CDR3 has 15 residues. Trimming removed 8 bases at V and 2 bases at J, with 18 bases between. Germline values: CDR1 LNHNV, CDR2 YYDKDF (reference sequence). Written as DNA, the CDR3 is TGTGCCACCCAAACAGGAAAGGGTGTAAACTATGGCTACACCTTC. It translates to CATQTGKGVNYGYTF.

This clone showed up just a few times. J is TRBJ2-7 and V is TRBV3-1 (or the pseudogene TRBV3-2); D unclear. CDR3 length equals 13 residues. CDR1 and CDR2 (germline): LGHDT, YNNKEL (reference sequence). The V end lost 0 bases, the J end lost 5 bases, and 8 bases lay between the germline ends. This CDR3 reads CASSQDNTNEQYF. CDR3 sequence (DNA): TGTGCCAGCAGCCAAGATAATACTAACGAGCAGTACTTC.

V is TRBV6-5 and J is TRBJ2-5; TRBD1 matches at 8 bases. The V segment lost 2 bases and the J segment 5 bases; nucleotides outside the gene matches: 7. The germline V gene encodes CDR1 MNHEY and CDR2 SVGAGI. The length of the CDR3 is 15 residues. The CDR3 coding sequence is TGTGCCAGCAGTTACGGAGGACAGGGACGGGAGACCCAGTACTTC. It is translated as CASSYGGQGRETQYF.

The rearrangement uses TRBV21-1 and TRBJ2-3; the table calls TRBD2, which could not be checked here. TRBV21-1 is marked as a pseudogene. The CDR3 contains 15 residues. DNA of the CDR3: TGTGCCAGCCCCATGGGGGGAACTATCACAGATACGCAGTATTTT. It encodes CASPMGGTITDTQYF.

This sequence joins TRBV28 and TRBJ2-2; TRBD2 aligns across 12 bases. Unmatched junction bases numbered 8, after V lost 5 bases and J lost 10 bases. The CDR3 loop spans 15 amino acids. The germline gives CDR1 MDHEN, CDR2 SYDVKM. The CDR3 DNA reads TGTGCCAGCAGTCCACCTAGCGGGGGGGCTGAGGAGCTGTTTTTT. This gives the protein CASSPPSGGAEELFF.

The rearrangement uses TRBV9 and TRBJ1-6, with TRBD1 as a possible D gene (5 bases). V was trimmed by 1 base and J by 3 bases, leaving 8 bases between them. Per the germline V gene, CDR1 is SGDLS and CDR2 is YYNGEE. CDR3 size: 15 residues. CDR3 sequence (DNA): TGTGCCAGCAGCGTACAGGGTGGCTATAATTCACCCCTCCACTTT. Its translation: CASSVQGGYNSPLHF.

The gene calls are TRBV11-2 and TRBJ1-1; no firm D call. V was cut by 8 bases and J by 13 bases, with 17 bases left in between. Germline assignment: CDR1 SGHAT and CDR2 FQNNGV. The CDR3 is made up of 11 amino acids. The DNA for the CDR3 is TGTGCCAGCCTAGAGGTTCCAAATGGTTTCTTT. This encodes CASLEVPNGFF.

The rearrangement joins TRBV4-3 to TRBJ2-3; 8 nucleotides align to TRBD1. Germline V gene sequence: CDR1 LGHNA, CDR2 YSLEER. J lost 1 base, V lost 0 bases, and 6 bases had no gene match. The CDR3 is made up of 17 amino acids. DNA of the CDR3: TGCGCCAGCAGCCAAGATCCGACAGGGGCCGGCACAGATACGCAGTATTTT. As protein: CASSQDPTGAGTDTQYF.

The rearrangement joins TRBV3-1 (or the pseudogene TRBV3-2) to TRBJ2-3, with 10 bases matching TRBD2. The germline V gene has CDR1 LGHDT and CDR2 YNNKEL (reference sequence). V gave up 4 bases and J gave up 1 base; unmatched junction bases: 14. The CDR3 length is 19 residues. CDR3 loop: CASSPRPQAGGGRTDTQYF. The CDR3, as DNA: TGTGCCAGCAGCCCCCGCCCCCAAGCGGGAGGGGGGCGCACAGATACGCAGTATTTT.

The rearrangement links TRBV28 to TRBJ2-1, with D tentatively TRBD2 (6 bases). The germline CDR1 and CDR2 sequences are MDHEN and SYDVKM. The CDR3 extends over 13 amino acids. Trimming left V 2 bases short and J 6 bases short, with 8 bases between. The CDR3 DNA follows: TGTGCCAGCAGTTTAGCGGGGACCAATGAGCAGTTCTTC. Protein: CASSLAGTNEQFF.

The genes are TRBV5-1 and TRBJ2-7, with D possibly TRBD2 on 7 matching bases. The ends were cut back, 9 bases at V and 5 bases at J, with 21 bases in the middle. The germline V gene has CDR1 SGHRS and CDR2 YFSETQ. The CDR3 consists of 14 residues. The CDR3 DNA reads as TGCGCCATACACTCGGGGGCGGGGGATGACGAGCAGTACTTC. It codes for CAIHSGAGDDEQYF.

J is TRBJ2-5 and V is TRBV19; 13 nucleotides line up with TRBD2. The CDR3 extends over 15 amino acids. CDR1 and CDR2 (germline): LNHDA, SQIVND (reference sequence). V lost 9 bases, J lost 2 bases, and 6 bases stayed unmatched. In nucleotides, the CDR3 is TGTGCCAGCGGACTAGCGGGGGCTCAACAAGAGACCCAGTACTTC. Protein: CASGLAGAQQETQYF. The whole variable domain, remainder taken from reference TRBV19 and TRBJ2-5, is DGGITQSPKYLFRKEGQNVTLSCEQNLNHDAMYWYRQDPGQGLRLIYYSQIVNDFQKGDIAEGYSVSREKKESFPLTVTSAQKNPTAFYLCASGLAGAQQETQYFGPGTRLLVL.

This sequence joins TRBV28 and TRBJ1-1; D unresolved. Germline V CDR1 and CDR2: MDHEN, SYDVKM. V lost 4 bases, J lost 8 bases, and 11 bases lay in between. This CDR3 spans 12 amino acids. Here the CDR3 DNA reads TGTGCCAGCAGTTCGGGGTGGAGCGAAGCTTTCTTT. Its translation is CASSSGWSEAFF.

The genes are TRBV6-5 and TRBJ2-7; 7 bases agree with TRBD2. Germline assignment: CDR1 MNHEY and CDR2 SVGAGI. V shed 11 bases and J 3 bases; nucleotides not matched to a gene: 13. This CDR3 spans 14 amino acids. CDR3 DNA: TGTGCCCCCTTAATGATAGCGGGCCTCTACGAGCAGTACTTC. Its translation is CAPLMIAGLYEQYF.